The rows below give T cell receptor beta chains drawn from one sample of a study of blood T cell repertoires in COVID-19. Sequencing was performed with immunoSEQ multiplex PCR; in TCRdb, only in-frame clones are kept and a portion is missing. The data hold 250,000 or so clones, with 86% observed a single time. The sequenced sample was peripheral blood. The receptors were sampled from an elderly man with acute or convalescent COVID-19. CDR3s include the opening cysteine and the closing phenylalanine or tryptophan. The order of the fields is D gene, V gene, clone size, CDR3 length, J gene, CDR3 protein, CDR3 DNA. A D gene is named only where the DNA matches it firmly. Clone size appears in some rows only: once, few, many, or a class for an expanded clone.

d_call: -
v_call: TRBV7-2
clone_size: -
cdr3_length: 13
j_call: TRBJ2-1
cdr3_aa: CASSLEQYNEQFF
cdr3_nt: TGTGCCAGCAGCTTAGAACAGTACAATGAGCAGTTCTTC

d_call: -
v_call: TRBV21-1
clone_size: -
cdr3_length: 14
j_call: TRBJ2-7
cdr3_aa: CASSLRDRAYEQYF
cdr3_nt: TGTGCCAGCAGCCTCCGGGACAGAGCCTACGAGCAGTACTTC

d_call: -
v_call: TRBV4-3
clone_size: -
cdr3_length: 16
j_call: TRBJ1-5
cdr3_aa: CASSQEGKPGLGAQHF
cdr3_nt: TGCGCCAGCAGCCAAGAGGGCAAGCCGGGACTAGGCGCCCAGCATTTT

d_call: -
v_call: TRBV19
clone_size: -
cdr3_length: 13
j_call: TRBJ1-5
cdr3_aa: CASSPDRNQPQHF
cdr3_nt: TGTGCCAGTAGCCCGGACAGAAATCAGCCCCAGCATTTT

d_call: -
v_call: TRBV7-9
clone_size: once
cdr3_length: 14
j_call: TRBJ1-4
cdr3_aa: CASSLGGSNEKLFF
cdr3_nt: TGTGCCAGCAGCTTAGGCGGCAGTAATGAAAAACTGTTTTTT

d_call: TRBD2
v_call: TRBV18
clone_size: -
cdr3_length: 19
j_call: TRBJ2-1
cdr3_aa: CASSPLAGAARSSYNEQFF
cdr3_nt: TGTGCCAGCTCACCTCTAGCGGGGGCCGCCCGAAGCTCCTACAATGAGCAGTTCTTC

d_call: -
v_call: TRBV20-1
clone_size: -
cdr3_length: 11
j_call: TRBJ2-7
cdr3_aa: CSARADGGQYF
cdr3_nt: TGCAGTGCTAGAGCCGACGGCGGGCAGTACTTC

d_call: TRBD1
v_call: TRBV3-1/TRBV3-2
clone_size: -
cdr3_length: 15
j_call: TRBJ1-4
cdr3_aa: CASSSRQGGVEKLFF
cdr3_nt: TGTGCCAGCAGCTCGCGACAGGGCGGAGTAGAAAAACTGTTTTTT

d_call: TRBD2
v_call: TRBV5-5
clone_size: -
cdr3_length: 20
j_call: TRBJ2-1
cdr3_aa: CASSPELILAGGPGGNEQFF
cdr3_nt: TGTGCCAGCAGCCCTGAGTTGATCCTAGCGGGAGGGCCGGGGGGCAATGAGCAGTTCTTC

d_call: -
v_call: TRBV3-1/TRBV3-2
clone_size: -
cdr3_length: 14
j_call: TRBJ1-5
cdr3_aa: CASSQGGGDKPQHF
cdr3_nt: TGTGCCAGCAGCCAAGGCGGCGGGGATAAGCCCCAGCATTTT

d_call: TRBD2
v_call: TRBV7-9
clone_size: -
cdr3_length: 14
j_call: TRBJ2-3
cdr3_aa: CASSPSGGTDTQYF
cdr3_nt: TGTGCCAGCAGCCCTAGCGGGGGAACAGATACGCAGTATTTT

d_call: -
v_call: TRBV18
clone_size: -
cdr3_length: 16
j_call: TRBJ1-5
cdr3_aa: CASSPPEAKALEPQHF
cdr3_nt: TGTGCCAGCTCACCACCGGAGGCTAAGGCGTTAGAGCCCCAGCATTTT

d_call: -
v_call: TRBV11-2
clone_size: once
cdr3_length: 14
j_call: TRBJ1-6
cdr3_aa: CASSPSRGDSPLHF
cdr3_nt: TGTGCCAGCAGCCCCAGCAGGGGTGATTCACCCCTCCACTTT

d_call: -
v_call: TRBV2
clone_size: few
cdr3_length: 14
j_call: TRBJ2-7
cdr3_aa: CASRSRAGPYEQYF
cdr3_nt: TGTGCCAGCAGGTCTCGGGCGGGACCCTACGAGCAGTACTTC

d_call: -
v_call: TRBV6-5
clone_size: -
cdr3_length: 11
j_call: TRBJ1-1
cdr3_aa: CASTTGTEAFF
cdr3_nt: TGTGCCAGCACTACGGGAACTGAAGCTTTCTTT

d_call: TRBD1
v_call: TRBV5-6
clone_size: once
cdr3_length: 17
j_call: TRBJ1-1
cdr3_aa: CASSRGGQTLMNTEAFF
cdr3_nt: TGTGCCAGCAGCCGGGGGGGACAGACTCTCATGAACACTGAAGCTTTCTTT

d_call: -
v_call: TRBV28
clone_size: -
cdr3_length: 12
j_call: TRBJ1-5
cdr3_aa: CASSLGGQPQHF
cdr3_nt: TGTGCCAGCAGTTTGGGGGGACAGCCCCAGCATTTT

d_call: TRBD1
v_call: TRBV2
clone_size: -
cdr3_length: 13
j_call: TRBJ2-7
cdr3_aa: CASSGTGRYEQYF
cdr3_nt: TGTGCCAGCAGTGGGACAGGACGATACGAGCAGTACTTC

d_call: TRBD2
v_call: TRBV11-3
clone_size: -
cdr3_length: 14
j_call: TRBJ2-3
cdr3_aa: CASSSRGGVDTQYF
cdr3_nt: TGTGCCAGCAGCTCCCGGGGGGGGGTGGATACGCAGTATTTT

d_call: TRBD2
v_call: TRBV7-2
clone_size: -
cdr3_length: 16
j_call: TRBJ2-3
cdr3_aa: CASSSRGSGDTDTQYF
cdr3_nt: TGTGCCAGCAGCTCTAGGGGTAGCGGGGATACAGATACGCAGTATTTT

d_call: TRBD2
v_call: TRBV7-3
clone_size: once
cdr3_length: 15
j_call: TRBJ2-3
cdr3_aa: CASSFARGGRDTQYF
cdr3_nt: TGTGCCAGCAGCTTCGCCCGGGGGGGCAGAGATACGCAGTATTTT

d_call: -
v_call: TRBV28
clone_size: -
cdr3_length: 16
j_call: TRBJ1-5
cdr3_aa: CASSLLQGGRWQPQHF
cdr3_nt: TGTGCCAGCAGTTTATTGCAGGGCGGAAGATGGCAGCCCCAGCATTTT

d_call: -
v_call: TRBV5-1
clone_size: -
cdr3_length: 13
j_call: TRBJ1-5
cdr3_aa: CASSREGNQPQHF
cdr3_nt: TGCGCCAGCAGCCGCGAGGGCAATCAGCCCCAGCATTTT

d_call: TRBD1
v_call: TRBV25-1
clone_size: -
cdr3_length: 15
j_call: TRBJ1-2
cdr3_aa: CASSDRQGMDYGYTF
cdr3_nt: TGTGCCAGCAGTGATCGACAGGGGATGGATTATGGCTACACCTTC

d_call: TRBD1
v_call: TRBV3-1/TRBV3-2
clone_size: few
cdr3_length: 13
j_call: TRBJ1-2
cdr3_aa: CASSPGQGGGYTF
cdr3_nt: TGTGCCAGCAGCCCGGGACAGGGTGGTGGCTACACCTTC

d_call: TRBD1
v_call: TRBV25-1
clone_size: -
cdr3_length: 15
j_call: TRBJ1-4
cdr3_aa: CASSPPGQGWEKLFF
cdr3_nt: TGTGCCAGCAGTCCCCCGGGACAGGGGTGGGAAAAACTGTTTTTT

d_call: -
v_call: TRBV3-1/TRBV3-2
clone_size: -
cdr3_length: 14
j_call: TRBJ1-4
cdr3_aa: CASSPGQGIEKLFF
cdr3_nt: TGTGCCAGCAGCCCAGGGCAGGGGATTGAAAAACTGTTTTTT

d_call: TRBD1
v_call: TRBV19
clone_size: -
cdr3_length: 14
j_call: TRBJ1-2
cdr3_aa: CASSETGTGVIYTF
cdr3_nt: TGTGCCAGTAGTGAAACCGGGACAGGGGTAATCTACACCTTC

d_call: -
v_call: TRBV28
clone_size: -
cdr3_length: 12
j_call: TRBJ1-1
cdr3_aa: CASSLILGEAFF
cdr3_nt: TGTGCCAGCAGTTTAATACTCGGGGAAGCTTTCTTT

d_call: TRBD1
v_call: TRBV27
clone_size: -
cdr3_length: 17
j_call: TRBJ1-3
cdr3_aa: CASSFSGTGVGGNTIYF
cdr3_nt: TGTGCCAGCAGTTTTTCAGGGACAGGGGTGGGAGGAAACACCATATATTTT

d_call: -
v_call: TRBV7-2
clone_size: -
cdr3_length: 13
j_call: TRBJ1-5
cdr3_aa: CASSSNRDQPQHF
cdr3_nt: TGTGCCAGCAGCTCGAACAGGGATCAGCCCCAGCATTTT

d_call: TRBD2
v_call: TRBV6-1
clone_size: once
cdr3_length: 15
j_call: TRBJ2-1
cdr3_aa: CASSEEAGAYNEQFF
cdr3_nt: TGTGCCAGCAGTGAAGAGGCGGGAGCCTACAATGAGCAGTTCTTC

d_call: TRBD2
v_call: TRBV11-3
clone_size: -
cdr3_length: 15
j_call: TRBJ2-1
cdr3_aa: CASSTSGSLYNEQFF
cdr3_nt: TGTGCCAGCAGCACGAGCGGGAGTCTCTACAATGAGCAGTTCTTC

d_call: TRBD2
v_call: TRBV6-5
clone_size: -
cdr3_length: 15
j_call: TRBJ2-1
cdr3_aa: CASTLLAGGQNEQFF
cdr3_nt: TGTGCCAGCACTTTATTAGCGGGGGGGCAAAATGAGCAGTTCTTC

d_call: TRBD1
v_call: TRBV6-5
clone_size: -
cdr3_length: 15
j_call: TRBJ1-2
cdr3_aa: CASRLGQGINYGYTF
cdr3_nt: TGTGCCAGCAGGCTAGGACAGGGGATTAACTATGGCTACACCTTC

d_call: -
v_call: TRBV5-6
clone_size: -
cdr3_length: 15
j_call: TRBJ1-4
cdr3_aa: CASSPGPSHPGKLFF
cdr3_nt: TGTGCCAGCAGCCCAGGGCCTTCCCATCCAGGAAAACTGTTTTTT

d_call: -
v_call: TRBV19
clone_size: -
cdr3_length: 13
j_call: TRBJ2-7
cdr3_aa: CASSAGISYEQYF
cdr3_nt: TGTGCCAGTAGTGCCGGGATTTCCTACGAGCAGTACTTC

d_call: -
v_call: TRBV18
clone_size: -
cdr3_length: 15
j_call: TRBJ2-3
cdr3_aa: CASSPPSQITDTQYF
cdr3_nt: TGTGCCAGCTCACCACCGTCTCAGATCACAGATACGCAGTATTTT

d_call: -
v_call: TRBV11-2
clone_size: few
cdr3_length: 14
j_call: TRBJ2-5
cdr3_aa: CASSSRTVQETQYF
cdr3_nt: TGTGCCAGCAGCTCCAGGACAGTCCAAGAGACCCAGTACTTC

d_call: TRBD2
v_call: TRBV5-1
clone_size: -
cdr3_length: 15
j_call: TRBJ2-1
cdr3_aa: CASSSGLAGVNEQFF
cdr3_nt: TGCGCCAGCAGCTCGGGACTAGCGGGAGTCAATGAGCAGTTCTTC

d_call: -
v_call: TRBV6-5
clone_size: -
cdr3_length: 14
j_call: TRBJ1-1
cdr3_aa: CASSYSRGDSEAFF
cdr3_nt: TGTGCCAGCAGTTACAGTCGGGGGGACTCTGAAGCTTTCTTT

d_call: TRBD1
v_call: TRBV19
clone_size: -
cdr3_length: 15
j_call: TRBJ1-2
cdr3_aa: CASSILGGAGYGYTF
cdr3_nt: TGTGCCAGTAGTATACTAGGGGGCGCAGGCTATGGCTACACCTTC

d_call: TRBD2
v_call: TRBV6-5
clone_size: -
cdr3_length: 14
j_call: TRBJ2-7
cdr3_aa: CASSLSGSSYEQYF
cdr3_nt: TGTGCCAGCAGTTTAAGCGGGAGCTCCTACGAGCAGTACTTC

d_call: -
v_call: TRBV6-6
clone_size: -
cdr3_length: 14
j_call: TRBJ1-6
cdr3_aa: CASTLGTSGSPLHF
cdr3_nt: TGTGCCAGCACCTTAGGTACCTCGGGTTCACCCCTCCACTTT

d_call: TRBD1
v_call: TRBV28
clone_size: -
cdr3_length: 14
j_call: TRBJ2-1
cdr3_aa: CASHRGPSGNEQFF
cdr3_nt: TGTGCCAGCCATAGGGGGCCTTCCGGCAATGAGCAGTTCTTC